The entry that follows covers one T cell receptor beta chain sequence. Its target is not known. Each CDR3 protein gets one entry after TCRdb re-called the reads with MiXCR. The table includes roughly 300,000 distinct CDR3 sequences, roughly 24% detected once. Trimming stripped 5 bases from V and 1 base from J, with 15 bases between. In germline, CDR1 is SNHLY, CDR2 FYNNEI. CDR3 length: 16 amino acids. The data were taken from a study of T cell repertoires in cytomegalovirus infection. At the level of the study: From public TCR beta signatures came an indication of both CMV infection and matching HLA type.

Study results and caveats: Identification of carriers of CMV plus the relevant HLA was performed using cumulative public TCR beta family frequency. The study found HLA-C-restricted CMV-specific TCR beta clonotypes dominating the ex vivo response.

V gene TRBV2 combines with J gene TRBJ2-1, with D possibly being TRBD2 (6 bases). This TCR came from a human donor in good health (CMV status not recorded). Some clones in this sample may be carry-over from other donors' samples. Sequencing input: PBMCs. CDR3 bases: TGTGCCAGCAGTTACCTCGGTAGCGGATCCTACAATGAGCAGTTCTTC. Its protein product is CASSYLGSGSYNEQFF.